The present T cell receptor beta chain was sequenced within a study of graft-versus-host responses after intestinal transplantation. On the study more broadly: Induction using anti-thymocyte globulin, followed by tacrolimus and steroids for approximately three years, was given to all recipients.

Clones were read by immunoSEQ multiplex PCR, and TCRdb kept only the in-frame ones, dropping some. Found here are tens of thousands of clones, around 90% of them singletons; the top ten hold about 4.3%. Germline trimming cut 1 base from V and 4 bases from J; bases unmatched to any gene: 6. CDR3 length equals 16 residues. CDR1 is MNHEY, CDR2 SMNVEV, per germline (reference sequence). Regarding this clone: Its antigen is currently unknown.

Study-level points and caveats: Peak levels of circulating GvH clones tracked with early post-transplant HvG declines. Recipient marrow held GvH clones, some first seen in ileum or blood. The study found high graft-versus-host to host-versus-graft clonal ratios in allografts of patients with graft-donor T cell macrochimerism.

The genes are TRBV27 and TRBJ2-2; 7 positions agree with TRBD1. The sequences come from unstimulated CD8+ T cells sorted from spleen or lymph node cells, collected before transplant. This TCR derives from a human donor who was the organ donor for an intestinal transplant. Here the CDR3 reads CASSLYTGARTGELFF. For the CDR3, the DNA is TGTGCCAGCAGTTTATACACAGGGGCTCGCACCGGGGAGCTGTTTTTT.